The clone carrying this TCR beta chain was counted ten times or more. Antigen specificity is unknown. The CDR3 length is 15 residues. V lost 4 bases and J 4 bases, leaving 14 bases between the germline ends. Per the germline V gene, CDR1 is KGHDR and CDR2 is SFDVKD. Amplification yielded TCR beta CDR3 regions, with RNA transcripts as the source. First-round RT-PCR with HTBI primers amplified the TCR CDR3 region. TCRdb re-called the multiplex PCR reads with MiXCR, one entry per CDR3 protein. Among roughly 500,000 distinct CDR3 sequences listed, around 14% were seen once. This sample is part of a study of T cells in Graves' hyperthyroidism and ophthalmopathy. Whole-study findings and limits: Blood shared most expanded thyroid clonotypes above 0.001.

The sequence derives from a woman aged 25-40 years with Graves' hyperthyroidism that later progressed to Graves' ophthalmopathy. This chain connects TRBV24-1 to TRBJ2-3; no clear D gene. Sequencing was performed on blood. The CDR3: CATSDSQWAPDTQYF. The CDR3 bases are TGTGCCACCAGTGACTCGCAATGGGCCCCAGATACGCAGTATTTT.